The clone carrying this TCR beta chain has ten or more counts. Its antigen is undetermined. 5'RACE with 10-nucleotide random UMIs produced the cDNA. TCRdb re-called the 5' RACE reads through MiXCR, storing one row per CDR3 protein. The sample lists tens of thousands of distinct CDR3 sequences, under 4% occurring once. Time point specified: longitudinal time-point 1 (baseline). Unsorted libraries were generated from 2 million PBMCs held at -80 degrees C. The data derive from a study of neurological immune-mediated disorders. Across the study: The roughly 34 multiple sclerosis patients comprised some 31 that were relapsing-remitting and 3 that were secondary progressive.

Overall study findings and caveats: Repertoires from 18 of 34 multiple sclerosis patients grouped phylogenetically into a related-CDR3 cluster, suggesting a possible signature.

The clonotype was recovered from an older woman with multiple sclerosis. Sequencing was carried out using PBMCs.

This CDR3 is CASSFSSGNEQFF. The CDR3 DNA reads as TGTGCCAGCAGCTTTAGCTCAGGCAATGAGCAGTTCTTC. The chain uses TRBV11-3 and TRBJ2-1; D not resolved. The CDR3 covers 13 residues. V was trimmed by 3 bases and J by 6 bases, leaving 9 bases between them. The germline gives CDR1 SGHNT, CDR2 YENEEA.